Listed below are T cell receptor beta chains from one sample, sequenced in a study of human T cells and chemical hapten exposure. Each CDR3 protein is one row after TCRdb ran MiXCR on the RACE reads. The profile shows about 110,000 distinct CDR3 sequences, roughly 12% of them singletons. Sequences were derived from whole blood, sampled in connection with sensitization to the hapten diphenylcyclopropenone (DPC). These TCRs come from a woman aged 50 to 60 with alopecia areata. Some clones in this sample may be carry-over from other donors' samples. Both conserved end residues are part of each CDR3. The D gene is left open where the match is weak. Rows may omit the clone size; those that give it use once, few, many or a size class.

clone size: .; J gene: TRBJ2-5; V gene: TRBV29-1; D gene: .; CDR3 DNA: TGCAGCGTTGAACCTCAAGAGACCCAGTACTTC; CDR3 protein: CSVEPQETQYF
clone size: few; J gene: TRBJ2-2; V gene: TRBV7-2; D gene: .; CDR3 DNA: TGTGCCAGCAGCTTAGGGGGAGGCGTCACCGGGGAGCTGTTTTTT; CDR3 protein: CASSLGGGVTGELFF
clone size: .; J gene: TRBJ1-5; V gene: TRBV2; D gene: .; CDR3 DNA: TGTGCCAGCAAAGGACGGGAAGCCCATCAGCCCCAGCATTTT; CDR3 protein: CASKGREAHQPQHF
clone size: few; J gene: TRBJ2-7; V gene: TRBV12-3/TRBV12-4; D gene: .; CDR3 DNA: TGTGCCAGCAGTTTCTACGGGGGGCTCGAGCAGTACTTC; CDR3 protein: CASSFYGGLEQYF
clone size: few; J gene: TRBJ1-5; V gene: TRBV19; D gene: TRBD1; CDR3 DNA: TGTGCCAGTCAGGGGGTCCGCCAGCCCCAGCATTTT; CDR3 protein: CASQGVRQPQHF
clone size: .; J gene: TRBJ1-2; V gene: TRBV18; D gene: TRBD1; CDR3 DNA: TGTGCCAGCTCGGCAGGGGGATCCTATGGCTACACCTTC; CDR3 protein: CASSAGGSYGYTF
clone size: many; J gene: TRBJ2-4; V gene: TRBV5-5; D gene: .; CDR3 DNA: TGTGCCAGCAGCTTAAGCTCGGCACAAATTCAGTACTTC; CDR3 protein: CASSLSSAQIQYF
clone size: .; J gene: TRBJ2-7; V gene: TRBV7-2; D gene: .; CDR3 DNA: TGTGCCAGCAGCTTAACAGGTTATGCCAGTAACTACGAGCAGTACTTC; CDR3 protein: CASSLTGYASNYEQYF
clone size: .; J gene: TRBJ1-1; V gene: TRBV4-3; D gene: .; CDR3 DNA: TGCGCCAGCAGTTCAGTTGGGTCAGTTGCTGAAGCTTTCTTT; CDR3 protein: CASSSVGSVAEAFF
clone size: .; J gene: TRBJ2-1; V gene: TRBV7-2; D gene: .; CDR3 DNA: TGTGCCAGCAGCTTAGTAGGAGGGGCAGAGCAGTTCTTC; CDR3 protein: CASSLVGGAEQFF
clone size: few; J gene: TRBJ2-1; V gene: TRBV3-1; D gene: .; CDR3 DNA: TGTGCCAGCAGCCTGGAGAACAATGAGCAGTTCTTC; CDR3 protein: CASSLENNEQFF
clone size: few; J gene: TRBJ2-2; V gene: TRBV5-1; D gene: .; CDR3 DNA: TGCGCCAGCAGCTTCCCTCCGAACACCGGGGAGCTGTTTTTT; CDR3 protein: CASSFPPNTGELFF
clone size: .; J gene: TRBJ2-7; V gene: TRBV5-1; D gene: .; CDR3 DNA: TGCGCCAGCAGCGGGCAGGTACAATCCTACGAGCAGTACTTC; CDR3 protein: CASSGQVQSYEQYF
clone size: .; J gene: TRBJ1-1; V gene: TRBV12-3/TRBV12-4; D gene: .; CDR3 DNA: TGTGCCAGCAGCGCCCTACAGGGAACAGGGAGTGAAGCTTTCTTT; CDR3 protein: CASSALQGTGSEAFF
clone size: few; J gene: TRBJ2-2; V gene: TRBV7-9; D gene: .; CDR3 DNA: TGTGCCAGCAGCCCGGACCAATACACCGGGGAGCTGTTTTTT; CDR3 protein: CASSPDQYTGELFF
clone size: few; J gene: TRBJ1-2; V gene: TRBV14; D gene: TRBD1; CDR3 DNA: TGTGCCAGCAGCAAGACGACAGGGAGGAACTATGGCTACACCTTC; CDR3 protein: CASSKTTGRNYGYTF
clone size: few; J gene: TRBJ2-7; V gene: TRBV21-1; D gene: .; CDR3 DNA: TGTGCCAGCAGCAAAGGGGAATTCTCCTACGAGCAGTACTTC; CDR3 protein: CASSKGEFSYEQYF
clone size: .; J gene: TRBJ2-2; V gene: TRBV29-1; D gene: .; CDR3 DNA: TGCAGCGGTCTGGACAGAAACGGGGAGCTGTTTTTT; CDR3 protein: CSGLDRNGELFF
clone size: few; J gene: TRBJ1-2; V gene: TRBV12-3/TRBV12-4; D gene: .; CDR3 DNA: TGTGCCAGCAGTTTTGGGGAACCGGGCTATGGCTACACCTTC; CDR3 protein: CASSFGEPGYGYTF
clone size: few; J gene: TRBJ1-1; V gene: TRBV28; D gene: .; CDR3 DNA: TGTGCCAGCAGTTGGAGGGGATCTGAAGCTTTCTTT; CDR3 protein: CASSWRGSEAFF
clone size: few; J gene: TRBJ1-2; V gene: TRBV7-2; D gene: .; CDR3 DNA: TGTGCCAGCAGCTTAGATGTTACGGGGTTCTACACCTTC; CDR3 protein: CASSLDVTGFYTF
clone size: few; J gene: TRBJ2-5; V gene: TRBV11-3; D gene: .; CDR3 DNA: TGTGCCAGCAGCTTAGAACCTTCGGGTTCCCAGTACTTC; CDR3 protein: CASSLEPSGSQYF
clone size: many; J gene: TRBJ2-7; V gene: TRBV2; D gene: TRBD1; CDR3 DNA: TGTGCCAGCAGCCGGGACAGGGGTTACGAGCAGTACTTC; CDR3 protein: CASSRDRGYEQYF
clone size: .; J gene: TRBJ2-2; V gene: TRBV24-1; D gene: .; CDR3 DNA: TGTGCCACCAGTGATTCGCGGGGAGCCGGGGAGCTGTTTTTT; CDR3 protein: CATSDSRGAGELFF
clone size: few; J gene: TRBJ2-7; V gene: TRBV12-3/TRBV12-4; D gene: TRBD2; CDR3 DNA: TGTGCCAGCAGCTCAGGGACTAGCGGGAGACAGAGGTACGAGCAGTACTTC; CDR3 protein: CASSSGTSGRQRYEQYF
clone size: few; J gene: TRBJ1-2; V gene: TRBV10-3; D gene: .; CDR3 DNA: TGTGCCATCAGTGCCGGGGCAGGGTTCTATGGCTACACCTTC; CDR3 protein: CAISAGAGFYGYTF